These 3 T cell receptor beta chains share one sample of origin, sequenced in a study of CD8 T cells in ankylosing spondylitis. Their cognate antigens are unknown. Study-wide results and caveats: Made up of fewer than 10 highly homologous variants, a TCR beta motif appeared characteristic of ankylosing spondylitis blood.

MiXCR was run by TCRdb on the 5' RACE reads, yielding one entry per CDR3 protein. The table has about 540,000 distinct CDR3 sequences, approximately 11% seen once. What was sequenced was blood, either unsorted or a sorted T cell fraction (not recorded which). These receptors were taken from a male donor with ankylosing spondylitis.

This chain uses TRBV20-1 with TRBJ2-7; the D is unclear. In germline, CDR1 is DFQATT, CDR2 SNEGSKA (reference sequence). The CDR3 has 12 residues. V lost 7 bases and J lost 6, with 16 bases in between. CDR3 protein: CSGDRSSLEQYF. For the CDR3, the DNA is TGCAGTGGCGATAGAAGTTCCCTCGAGCAGTACTTC.

This clonotype has just a few counts. The rearrangement joins TRBV20-1 to TRBJ2-2; D is uncertain. V gave up 1 base and J gave up 5 bases, with 14 bases separating them. This CDR3 region has 15 residues. Looked up from germline, CDR1 is DFQATT and CDR2 is SNEGSKA (reference sequence). For the CDR3, the DNA is TGCAGTGCTAGAGTCGGGCAAAAAATAACCGGGGAGCTGTTTTTT. Translation gives CSARVGQKITGELFF.

This clonotype was seen only a few times. J is TRBJ2-3 and V is TRBV7-8, with a possible D match to TRBD1 (7 bases). The CDR3 is 15 amino acids. Trimming removed 5 bases at V and 3 bases at J, with 15 bases between. The V gene's germline CDR1 is SGHVS and CDR2 FQNEAQ. The CDR3 region is CASSPGDSRTDTQYF. For the CDR3, the DNA is TGTGCCAGCAGCCCGGGGGACAGTCGGACAGATACGCAGTATTTT.